This TCR beta chain stems from a study of T cells after yellow fever vaccination. Study background: The SMART-Seq v4 Ultra Low Input method served to prepare the low-cell-number fractions.

This clonotype turned up a few times. A single record per CDR3 protein comes from TCRdb applying MiXCR to the 5' RACE reads. The sample gives a few hundred thousand distinct CDR3 sequences, about a sixth of which show up once; roughly 17% is in the top ten. This CDR3 is built from 17 residues. Germline V gene sequence: CDR1 LGHNA, CDR2 YSLEER. Trimming shortened V by 0 bases and J by 5 bases, and 20 bases separated the two germline ends. This receptor was taken from a young man who received the YFV17D yellow fever vaccine. The chain combines TRBV4-3 with TRBJ2-7, with a weak D call TRBD1 (6 bases). The sequences come from PBMCs, collected around 5 days after the first yellow fever vaccination. This CDR3 reads CASSQERGSRLWDEQYF. In DNA form, the CDR3 reads TGCGCCAGCAGCCAAGAAAGGGGGTCTCGGCTTTGGGACGAGCAGTACTTC.